This T cell receptor beta chain derives from a study of blood T cell repertoires in COVID-19. Looking at the study overall: Whether acute or convalescent, the COVID-19 samples came from the United States, Italy and Spain.

In the source study's methods: It was from reference gene primer amplification that nucleated cell counts were estimated. This table comes from immunoSEQ multiplex PCR, and its TCRdb copy is limited to in-frame clones, with some not included. That table is the source of V, J and clone size, and D and trimming were worked out from the DNA. The sample lists approximately 260,000 clones; around 86% were seen once. V was shortened by 3 bases and J by 0 bases, with 9 bases between the two germline ends. Germline CDR1 and CDR2: SGHTS and YDEGEE. The CDR3 is 14 residues long. This receptor was obtained from a woman aged 60 to 75 with active or convalescent COVID-19. This chain joins TRBV5-8 and TRBJ1-1; TRBD1 might be the D (6 bases). Sequenced: peripheral blood. CDR3 nucleotide sequence: TGTGCCAGCAGCTATGGACAGCTGAACACTGAAGCTTTCTTT. Encoded protein: CASSYGQLNTEAFF.